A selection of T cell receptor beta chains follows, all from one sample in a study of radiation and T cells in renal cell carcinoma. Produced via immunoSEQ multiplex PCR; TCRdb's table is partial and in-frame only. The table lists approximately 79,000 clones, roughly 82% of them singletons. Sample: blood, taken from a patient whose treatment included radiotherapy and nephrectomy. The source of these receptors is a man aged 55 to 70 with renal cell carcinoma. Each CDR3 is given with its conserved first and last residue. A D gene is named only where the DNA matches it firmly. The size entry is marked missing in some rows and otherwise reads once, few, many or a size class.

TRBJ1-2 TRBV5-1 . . CASRADNYGYTF TGCGCCAGCAGGGCGGATAACTATGGCTACACCTTC
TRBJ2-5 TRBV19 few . CASSPSSASTETQYF TGTGCCAGTAGTCCCTCGAGTGCGTCAACAGAGACCCAGTACTTC
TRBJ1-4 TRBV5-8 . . CASSFTTGIATNEKLFF TGTGCCAGCAGCTTTACGACAGGAATTGCAACTAATGAAAAACTGTTTTTT
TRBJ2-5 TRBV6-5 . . CASKGWGESAETQYF TGTGCCAGCAAGGGGTGGGGCGAGTCAGCGGAGACCCAGTACTTC
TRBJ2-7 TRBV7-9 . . CASSFDSYEQYF TGTGCCAGCAGCTTTGACAGCTACGAGCAGTACTTC
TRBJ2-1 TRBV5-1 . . CASSLVSLNNEQFF TGCGCCAGCAGCTTGGTATCCCTGAACAATGAGCAGTTCTTC
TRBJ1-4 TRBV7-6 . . CASSLVGSSGEKLFF TGTGCCAGCAGCTTAGTGGGCTCAAGCGGGGAAAAACTGTTTTTT
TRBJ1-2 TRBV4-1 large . CASSQGGSRYGYTF TGCGCCAGCAGCCAGGGGGGAAGTCGCTATGGCTACACCTTC
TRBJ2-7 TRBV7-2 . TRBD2 CASSLGTSGSHDEQYF TGTGCCAGCAGCTTGGGGACTAGCGGGAGTCACGACGAGCAGTACTTC
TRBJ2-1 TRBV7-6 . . CASSLVETAYNEQFF TGTGCCAGCAGCTTAGTGGAGACGGCTTACAATGAGCAGTTCTTC
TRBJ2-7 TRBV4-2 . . CASSQVANYEQYF TGTGCCAGCAGCCAAGTGGCCAACTACGAGCAGTACTTC
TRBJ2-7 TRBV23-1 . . CASSQLSLYEQYF TGCGCCAGCAGTCAACTAAGCCTCTACGAGCAGTACTTC
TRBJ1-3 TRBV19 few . CASSYLGNTIYF TGTGCCAGTAGCTACCTTGGAAACACCATATATTTT
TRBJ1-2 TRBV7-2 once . CASSQNAIQGRGYTF TGTGCCAGCAGCCAAAACGCGATACAGGGACGTGGCTACACCTTC